The clone carrying this T cell receptor (beta chain) came up a few times. These data come from a study of patients and donors after allogeneic stem cell transplantation. Each CDR3 protein is one row after TCRdb ran MiXCR on the RT-PCR reads. The sample gives roughly 880,000 distinct CDR3 sequences, about a sixth of which show up once; around 5.5% is in the top ten. CDR1 is MNHEY, CDR2 SVGEGT, per germline. V shed 4 bases, J shed 5 bases, and the junction held 6 bases outside the gene matches. This CDR3 contains 15 residues. The origin of this receptor is a human donor who was either an allogeneic HSCT recipient or a stem cell or donor lymphocyte infusion donor (not recorded which). It is not recorded whose cells these are; they may come from a transplant donor. Sequenced sample: blood, either unsorted or a sorted T cell fraction (not recorded which). This chain uses TRBV6-2 or TRBV6-3 with TRBJ2-3, with TRBD2 identical over 10 bases. CDR3 amino acids: CASSWPSGSRDTQYF. The CDR3 coding sequence is TGTGCCAGCAGTTGGCCTAGCGGGAGTCGAGATACGCAGTATTTT.